This T cell receptor beta chain comes out of a study of OX40 agonist ivuxolimab in advanced cancers. Study context: All patients had ivuxolimab intravenously every 2 weeks at 0.01 to 10 mg/kg.

As concerns this clone: Antigen: not known.

Systemic immunosuppression or autoimmune disease history was grounds to exclude patients. Study findings and constraints: The study observed clonal expansion of CD4+ and CD8+ blood T cells by week 6 at 0.1 to 3.0 mg/kg.

CDR1 SGHRS and CDR2 YFSETQ come from the germline V gene. V was cut by 4 bases and J by 7 bases, with 18 bases left in between. This CDR3 contains 15 residues. Measured with immunoSEQ multiplex PCR; TCRdb has only the in-frame clones, and not every one. The data show tens of thousands of clones, 91% seen once. The rearrangement uses TRBV5-1 and TRBJ2-1; TRBD2 might be the D (5 bases). Specimen: CD4+ or CD8+ T cells sorted from blood, collected in a trial of the OX40 agonist ivuxolimab. The receptor was derived from an adult with an advanced solid tumor such as melanoma, head and neck, liver or kidney cancer. In nucleotides, the CDR3 is TGCGCCAGCAGCCACGACACAGCGGTCCTTAATGAGCAGTTCTTC. This encodes CASSHDTAVLNEQFF.